The TCR beta chain described here comes from a study of cytomegalovirus exposure and HLA in healthy donors. Study details: The Caucasian-associated ancestry cluster held roughly 80% of some 420 genotyped donors.

With 60 Vbeta and 13 Jbeta primers, the PCR was carried out. Generated by immunoSEQ multiplex PCR, the TCRdb table keeps only in-frame clones and is missing some. The sample has about 180,000 clones, over 80% seen once; the top ten hold roughly 1.4%. Whole-study findings and limits: The listing of roughly 160 TCR beta chains classed them as cytomegalovirus-associated. Among CMV-associated TCR beta chains, most appeared HLA-restricted in a later analysis.

A word on this clone: Its matching antigen is unknown.

J was trimmed by 6 bases and V by 5 bases; bases with no gene match: 5. The germline V gene encodes CDR1 SEHNR and CDR2 FQNEAQ (reference sequence). This CDR3 region has 14 residues. This rearrangement joins TRBV7-9 to TRBJ2-7, with 12 bases aligning to TRBD2. This receptor was obtained from a man in his forties in good health and CMV-seronegative. Sequenced: PBMCs. CDR3 DNA sequence: TGTGCCAGCAGCGATCCGGGACTAGCGGGCGAGCAGTACTTC. Its protein product is CASSDPGLAGEQYF.